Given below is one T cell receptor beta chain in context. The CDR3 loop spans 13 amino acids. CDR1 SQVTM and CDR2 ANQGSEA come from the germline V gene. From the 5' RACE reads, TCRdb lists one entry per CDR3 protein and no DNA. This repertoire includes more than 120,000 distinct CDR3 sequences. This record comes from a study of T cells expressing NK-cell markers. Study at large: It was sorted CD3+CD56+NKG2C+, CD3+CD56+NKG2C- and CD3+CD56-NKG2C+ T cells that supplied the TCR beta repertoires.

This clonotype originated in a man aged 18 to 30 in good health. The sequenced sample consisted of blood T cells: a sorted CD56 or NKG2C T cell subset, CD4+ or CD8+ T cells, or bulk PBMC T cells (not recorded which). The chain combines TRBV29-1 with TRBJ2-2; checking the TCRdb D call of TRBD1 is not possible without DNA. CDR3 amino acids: CSVVRGETGELFF.